This T cell receptor beta chain was profiled in a study of identical twins. Findings of the study overall: The study found weaker excess twin sharing in beta out-of-frame sequences.

TCRdb called the 5' RACE reads again in MiXCR, with one record for every CDR3 protein. Of about 660,000 distinct CDR3 sequences listed, 8% to 9% are singletons. Germline CDR1 LNHDA, CDR2 SQIVND (reference sequence). V was shortened by 9 bases and J by 2 bases, with 12 bases between the two germline ends. CDR3 length: 13 residues. There are a few counts of this clonotype. Its specificity is unknown. These records were also assigned to another study, of yellow fever vaccine responses in identical twins. From that paper: The T cell response to vaccination in identical twins was reportedly partly convergent and partly personalized.

V and J are TRBV19 and TRBJ2-3, with a weak D call TRBD1 (5 bases). The sequence derives from a young woman in good health. Input material: PBMCs. This CDR3 reads CASRAGNTDTQYF. The CDR3, as DNA: TGTGCCAGCAGGGCAGGAAACACAGATACGCAGTATTTT. The whole variable domain, remainder taken from reference TRBV19 and TRBJ2-3, is DGGITQSPKYLFRKEGQNVTLSCEQNLNHDAMYWYRQDPGQGLRLIYYSQIVNDFQKGDIAEGYSVSREKKESFPLTVTSAQKNPTAFYLCASRAGNTDTQYFGPGTRLTVL.